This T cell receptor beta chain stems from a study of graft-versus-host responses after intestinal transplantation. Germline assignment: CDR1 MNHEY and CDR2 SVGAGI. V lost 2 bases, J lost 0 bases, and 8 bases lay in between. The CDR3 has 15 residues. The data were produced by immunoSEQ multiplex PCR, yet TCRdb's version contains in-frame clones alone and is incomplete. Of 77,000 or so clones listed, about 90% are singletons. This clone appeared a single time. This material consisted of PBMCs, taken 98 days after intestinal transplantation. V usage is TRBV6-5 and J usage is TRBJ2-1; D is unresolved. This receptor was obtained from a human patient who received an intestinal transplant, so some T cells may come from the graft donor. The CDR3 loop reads CASSYELLSYNEQFF. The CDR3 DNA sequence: TGTGCCAGCAGTTACGAGTTGCTCTCCTACAATGAGCAGTTCTTC.